The clone carrying this T cell receptor (beta chain) was observed a few times. No antigen is known for it. The sample is drawn from a study of response to subunit inactivated influenza vaccine. Whole-study findings and limits: Each seasonal influenza vaccination, the authors suggested, recruits few new T cells.

TCRdb re-called the RT-PCR reads with MiXCR, one entry per CDR3 protein. The table has roughly 460,000 distinct CDR3 sequences, 9.5% to 12% seen once. V shed 5 bases, J shed 5 bases, and the junction held 7 bases outside the gene matches. This CDR3 is 14 amino acids long. The J gene is TRBJ1-1, the V gene TRBV12-3 or TRBV12-4; TRBD1 matches 8 bases. This TCR was recovered from a man between 50 and 59 years old who received an inactivated influenza vaccine. The source material was PBMCs from blood, sampled 45 days after vaccination. CDR3 loop: CASSLQGAQTEAFF. The CDR3 coding sequence is TGTGCCAGCAGTCTCCAGGGGGCGCAAACTGAAGCTTTCTTT.